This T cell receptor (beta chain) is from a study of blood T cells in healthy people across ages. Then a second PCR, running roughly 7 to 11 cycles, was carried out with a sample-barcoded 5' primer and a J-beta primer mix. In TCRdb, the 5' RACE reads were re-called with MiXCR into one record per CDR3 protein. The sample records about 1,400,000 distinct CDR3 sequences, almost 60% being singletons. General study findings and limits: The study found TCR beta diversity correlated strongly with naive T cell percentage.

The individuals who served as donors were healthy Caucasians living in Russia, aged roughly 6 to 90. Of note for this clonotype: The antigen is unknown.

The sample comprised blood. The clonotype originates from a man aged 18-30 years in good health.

CDR3 region: CASSVSGLHNNEQFF. The CDR3 coding sequence is TGTGCCAGCAGCGTTTCAGGACTACATAACAATGAGCAGTTCTTC. The chain links TRBV9 to TRBJ2-1, with a possible D match to TRBD2 (6 bases). Germline V gene sequence: CDR1 SGDLS, CDR2 YYNGEE. CDR3 length equals 15 residues. Trimming removed 2 bases from V and 5 bases from J, with 14 bases in between.